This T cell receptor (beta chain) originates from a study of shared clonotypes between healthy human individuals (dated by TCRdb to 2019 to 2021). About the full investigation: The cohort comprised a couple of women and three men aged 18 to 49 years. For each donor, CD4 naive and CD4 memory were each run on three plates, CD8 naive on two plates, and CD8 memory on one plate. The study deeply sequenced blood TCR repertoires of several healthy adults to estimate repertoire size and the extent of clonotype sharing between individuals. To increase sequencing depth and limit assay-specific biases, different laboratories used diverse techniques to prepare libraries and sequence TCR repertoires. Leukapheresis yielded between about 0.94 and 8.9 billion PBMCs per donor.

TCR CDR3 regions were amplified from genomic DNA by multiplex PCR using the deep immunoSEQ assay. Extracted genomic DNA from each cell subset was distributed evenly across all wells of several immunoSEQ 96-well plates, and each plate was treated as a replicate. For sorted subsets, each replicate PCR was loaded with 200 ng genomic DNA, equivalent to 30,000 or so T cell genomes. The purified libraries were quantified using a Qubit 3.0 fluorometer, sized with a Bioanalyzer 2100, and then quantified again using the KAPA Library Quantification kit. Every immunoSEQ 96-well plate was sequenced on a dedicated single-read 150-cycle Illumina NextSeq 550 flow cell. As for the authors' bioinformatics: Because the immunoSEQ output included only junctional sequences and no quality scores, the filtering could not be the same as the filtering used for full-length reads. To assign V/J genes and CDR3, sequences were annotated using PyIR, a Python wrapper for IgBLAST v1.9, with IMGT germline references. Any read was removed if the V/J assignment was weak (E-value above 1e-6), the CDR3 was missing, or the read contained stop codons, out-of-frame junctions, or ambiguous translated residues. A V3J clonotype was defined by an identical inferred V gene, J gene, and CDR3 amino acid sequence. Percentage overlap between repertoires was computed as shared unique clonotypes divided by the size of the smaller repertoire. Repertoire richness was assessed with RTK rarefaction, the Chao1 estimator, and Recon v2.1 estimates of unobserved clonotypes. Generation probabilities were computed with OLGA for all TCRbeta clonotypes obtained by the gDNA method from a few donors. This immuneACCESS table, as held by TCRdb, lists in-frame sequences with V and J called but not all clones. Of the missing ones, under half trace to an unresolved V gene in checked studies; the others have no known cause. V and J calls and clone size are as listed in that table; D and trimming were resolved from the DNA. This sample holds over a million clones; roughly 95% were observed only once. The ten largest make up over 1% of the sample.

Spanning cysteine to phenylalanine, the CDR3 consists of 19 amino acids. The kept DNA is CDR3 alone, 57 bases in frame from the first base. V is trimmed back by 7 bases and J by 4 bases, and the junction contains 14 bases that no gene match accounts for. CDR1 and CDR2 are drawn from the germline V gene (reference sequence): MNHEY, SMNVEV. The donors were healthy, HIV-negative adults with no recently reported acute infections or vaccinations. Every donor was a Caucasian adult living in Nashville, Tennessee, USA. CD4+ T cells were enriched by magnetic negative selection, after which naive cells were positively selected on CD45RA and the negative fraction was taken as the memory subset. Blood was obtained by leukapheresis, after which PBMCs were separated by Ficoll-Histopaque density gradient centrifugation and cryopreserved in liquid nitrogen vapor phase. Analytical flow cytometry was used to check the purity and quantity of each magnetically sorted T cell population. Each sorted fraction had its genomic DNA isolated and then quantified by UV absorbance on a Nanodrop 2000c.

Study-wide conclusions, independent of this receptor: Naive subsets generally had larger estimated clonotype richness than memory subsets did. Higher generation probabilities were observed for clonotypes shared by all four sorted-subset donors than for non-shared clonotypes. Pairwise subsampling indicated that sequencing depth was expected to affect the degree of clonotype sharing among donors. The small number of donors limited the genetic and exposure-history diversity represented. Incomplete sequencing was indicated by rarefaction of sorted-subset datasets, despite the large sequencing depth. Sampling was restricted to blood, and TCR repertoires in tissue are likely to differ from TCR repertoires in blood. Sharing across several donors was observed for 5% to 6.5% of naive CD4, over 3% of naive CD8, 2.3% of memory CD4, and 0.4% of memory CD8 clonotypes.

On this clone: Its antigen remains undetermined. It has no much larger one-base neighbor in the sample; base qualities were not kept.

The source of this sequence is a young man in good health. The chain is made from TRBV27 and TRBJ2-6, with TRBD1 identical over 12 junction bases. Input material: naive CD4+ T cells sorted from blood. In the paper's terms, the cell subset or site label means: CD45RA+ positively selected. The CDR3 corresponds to CASTLNRGQGASGANVLTF. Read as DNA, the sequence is TGTGCCAGCACCCTTAACCGGGGACAGGGGGCCTCGGGGGCCAACGTCCTGACTTTC.